Following are 22 T cell receptor beta chains from one sample sequenced in a study of control samples from healthy donors and cancer patients. Data came from immunoSEQ multiplex PCR; TCRdb stores just in-frame clones and leaves some out. The table includes approximately 150,000 clones, about 94% detected once. Sequences were obtained from blood. The receptors come from a woman in her 30s in good health.

This chain uses TRBV7-9 with TRBJ2-2; 10 bases fit TRBD1. Germline CDR1 is SEHNR and CDR2 is FQNEAQ (reference sequence). The CDR3 runs to 16 residues. J lost 3 bases, V lost 4 bases, and 5 bases had no gene match. This CDR3 is CASSSPGQGYTGELFF. CDR3 bases: TGTGCCAGCAGCTCACCGGGACAGGGGTACACCGGGGAGCTGTTTTTT.

The J gene is TRBJ2-3, the V gene TRBV30; TRBD1 agrees at 11 bases. CDR3 size: 15 residues. Germline assignment: CDR1 GTSNPN and CDR2 SVGIG (reference sequence). V lost 0 bases to trimming and J lost 3 bases; unmatched junction nucleotides: 2. The CDR3 nucleotides read TGTGCCTGGAGTGTGGGGGACAGGGGGACAGATACGCAGTATTTT. As protein: CAWSVGDRGTDTQYF.

This chain uses TRBV10-3 with TRBJ1-5, with TRBD1 as a possible D gene (6 bases). V lost 5 bases, J lost 3 bases, and 8 bases lay in between. The CDR3 loop spans 13 amino acids. Germline V gene data show CDR1 as ENHRY and CDR2 as SYGVKD. The CDR3 nucleotides are TGTGCCATCAGTAGACAGGCCAATCAGCCCCAGCATTTT. Translating it yields CAISRQANQPQHF.

The rearrangement links TRBV7-9 to TRBJ1-4; 10 nucleotides match TRBD1. The trim removed 5 bases at V and 7 bases at J, leaving 10 bases unmatched. This CDR3 contains 16 residues. In germline, CDR1 is SEHNR, CDR2 FQNEAQ (reference sequence). This CDR3 is CASSKSRDRGGEKLFF. In nucleotides, the CDR3 is TGTGCCAGCAGCAAGTCCCGGGACAGGGGAGGTGAAAAACTGTTTTTT. Full variable domain (missing parts from reference TRBV7-9 and TRBJ1-4): DTGVSQNPRHKITKRGQNVTFRCDPISEHNRLYWYRQTLGQGPEFLTYFQNEAQLEKSRLLSDRFSAERPKGSFSTLEIQRTEQGDSAMYLCASSKSRDRGGEKLFFGSGTQLSVL.

The V call is TRBV19, the J call TRBJ2-2; unclear D gene. Per germline, CDR1 LNHDA and CDR2 SQIVND (reference sequence). There are 15 residues in the CDR3. Deletions cut 7 bases from V and 5 bases from J, with 17 bases between. CDR3 region: CASNSWPPRTGELFF. CDR3 DNA: TGTGCCAGTAATTCGTGGCCTCCGCGGACCGGGGAGCTGTTTTTT.

This clone appeared a few times. The chain joins TRBV27 to TRBJ2-2; no reliable D call. Germline assignment: CDR1 MNHEY and CDR2 SMNVEV (reference sequence). V was cut by 5 bases and J by 0 bases, with 7 bases left in between. The CDR3 is 14 amino acids. The CDR3, as DNA: TGTGCCAGCAGTACAACAACGAACACCGGGGAGCTGTTTTTT. It specifies CASSTTTNTGELFF.

This sequence joins TRBV7-3 and TRBJ2-7; 7 bases match TRBD2. V shed 3 bases and J 4 bases; nucleotides not matched to a gene: 12. Germline values: CDR1 SGHTA, CDR2 FQGTGA. The CDR3 loop spans 16 amino acids. CDR3 nucleotides: TGTGCCAGCAGCTTGGCCCCCCCAAGGGAGGGATACGAGCAGTACTTC. It codes for CASSLAPPREGYEQYF.

The chain employs TRBV4-2 and TRBJ2-7, with 14 nucleotides matching TRBD2. This CDR3 spans 17 amino acids. Germline CDR1 and CDR2: LGHNA and YNFKEQ. V gave up 1 base and J gave up 6 bases; unmatched junction bases: 8. The CDR3 DNA reads TGTGCCAGCAGCCAAGTGTCTGGACTAGCGGGAGGACGCGAGCAGTACTTC. The encoded protein is CASSQVSGLAGGREQYF.

This chain joins TRBV6-6 and TRBJ2-7; TRBD2 is a possible D gene (5 bases). Trimming took 7 bases from V and 7 from J, leaving 17 bases between them. Germline V lookup: CDR1 MNHNY, CDR2 SVGAGI (reference sequence). The CDR3 covers 13 residues. CDR3 in amino acids: CASIMREPGEQYF. The CDR3 DNA reads TGTGCCAGCATCATGAGAGAACCGGGGGAGCAGTACTTC.

The gene calls are TRBV13 and TRBJ2-3; D may correspond to TRBD1 or TRBD2 (5 bases each). Germline CDR1 PRHDT, CDR2 FYEKMQ (reference sequence). The CDR3 totals 17 residues. The V and J ends lost 3 bases and 1 base respectively, with 17 bases between them. CDR3 in amino acids: CASSLGRSEGGTDTQYF. The CDR3 nucleotides read TGTGCCAGCAGCTTGGGGCGTAGCGAGGGAGGCACAGATACGCAGTATTTT.

This clone has only one observation. V is TRBV28 and J is TRBJ2-5; the D gene is possibly TRBD2 (5 bases). The CDR3 has 13 residues. V was cut by 7 bases and J by 1 base, with 10 bases left in between. Germline loops: CDR1 MDHEN, CDR2 SYDVKM. CDR3 amino acids: CASTPAGQETQYF. CDR3 nucleotides: TGTGCCAGCACCCCCGCGGGCCAAGAGACCCAGTACTTC.

This chain connects TRBV6-5 to TRBJ1-2; D gene ambiguous. This CDR3 is 15 amino acids long. CDR1 and CDR2 (germline): MNHEY, SVGAGI. V was shortened by 2 bases and J by 7 bases, with 17 bases between the two germline ends. The DNA for the CDR3 is TGTGCCAGCAGTTACGCCCCATCCGGGTACGTTGGCTACACCTTC. Protein sequence: CASSYAPSGYVGYTF.

This clone appeared a single time. CDR3 sequence: CASSPPGQREKLFF. CDR3 nucleotide sequence: TGTGCCAGCAGTCCTCCGGGACAGAGAGAAAAACTGTTTTTT. The chain carries TRBV28 and TRBJ1-4; 7 bases fit TRBD1. The CDR3 is 14 amino acids. The germline CDR1 and CDR2 sequences are MDHEN and SYDVKM. Trimming at V came to 5 bases and at J to 8 bases, leaving 8 bases not matched to a gene.

The chain uses TRBV5-5 and TRBJ1-2; TRBD1 agrees at 7 bases. CDR1 is SGHKS, CDR2 YYEKEE, per germline (reference sequence). Losses at the gene ends were 4 bases for V and 3 bases for J; bases not matched to a gene: 15. The CDR3 runs to 17 residues. CDR3 nucleotide sequence: TGTGCCAGCAGCACCGGACAGGCGCTGAGCACCGACTATGGCTACACCTTC. Its protein is CASSTGQALSTDYGYTF.

The gene calls are TRBV2 and TRBJ2-7; 10 bases fit TRBD1. The CDR3 extends over 15 amino acids. V lost 5 bases and J lost 4; bases outside the gene matches: 8. Germline V CDR1 and CDR2: SNHLY, FYNNEI. The CDR3 region has the DNA TGTGCCAGCAGTCTCACGGGACAGGGGACGTACGAGCAGTACTTC. Encoded protein: CASSLTGQGTYEQYF.

The J gene is TRBJ2-1, the V gene TRBV19; 8 nucleotides match TRBD2. The germline CDR1 and CDR2 sequences are LNHDA and SQIVND (reference sequence). The trim removed 5 bases at V and 10 bases at J, leaving 7 bases unmatched. The length of the CDR3 is 13 residues. The CDR3 here is CASSPGLAFEQFF. CDR3 bases: TGTGCCAGTAGTCCTGGACTAGCATTCGAGCAGTTCTTC.

The sample holds a few counts of this clone. The V and J genes are TRBV7-9 and TRBJ1-6; tentative D call: TRBD1 (5 bases). Trimming pared 6 bases from V and 2 bases from J, leaving 14 bases between. CDR3 length equals 16 residues. Germline CDR1 is SEHNR and CDR2 is FQNEAQ (reference sequence). The CDR3 DNA reads as TGTGCCAGCAGTCCATCGGGGGTTCCCTATAATTCACCCCTCCACTTT. It encodes CASSPSGVPYNSPLHF.

The chain carries TRBV3-1 (or the pseudogene TRBV3-2) and TRBJ1-5; 7 nucleotides align to TRBD1. The CDR3 contains 15 residues. The germline V gene has CDR1 LGHDT and CDR2 YNNKEL (reference sequence). With V trimmed by 3 bases and J by 6 bases, 8 bases remained unmatched. The CDR3: CASSQSDRDPQPQHF. The CDR3 DNA sequence: TGTGCCAGCAGCCAGTCTGACAGGGATCCTCAGCCCCAGCATTTT.

The chain is built from TRBV6-4 and TRBJ2-3; 10 bases agree with TRBD1. Trimming cost V 4 bases and J 4 bases; bases outside gene matches: 2. CDR1 is MRHNA, CDR2 SNTAGT, per germline. CDR3 length equals 14 residues. CDR3: CASSAGTGADTQYF. The CDR3, as DNA: TGTGCCAGCAGTGCCGGGACAGGGGCAGATACGCAGTATTTT.

The chain employs TRBV14 and TRBJ2-1; no firm D call. The CDR3 totals 13 residues. The V and J ends lost 0 bases and 4 bases respectively, with 4 bases between them. Germline CDR1 is SGHDN and CDR2 is FVKESK. This CDR3 is CASSQDIYNEQFF. The CDR3 DNA is TGTGCCAGCAGCCAAGACATTTACAATGAGCAGTTCTTC.

The chain joins TRBV28 to TRBJ2-5; D tentatively reads TRBD1 or TRBD2 (5 bases each). The CDR3 is made up of 12 amino acids. CDR1 MDHEN and CDR2 SYDVKM come from the germline V gene. The V end was cut by 10 bases, the J end by 2 bases, with 11 bases between. CDR3 loop: CATHRTQETQYF. The CDR3 DNA sequence: TGTGCCACTCACAGGACTCAAGAGACCCAGTACTTC.

J is TRBJ2-5 and V is TRBV7-8, with a tentative D call TRBD1 (5 bases). This CDR3 is 15 amino acids long. Deletions cut 1 base from V and 1 base from J, with 10 bases between. Per the germline V gene, CDR1 is SGHVS and CDR2 is FQNEAQ. The CDR3 here is CASSLGRQLQETQYF. CDR3 sequence (DNA): TGTGCCAGCAGCTTAGGGCGACAGCTCCAAGAGACCCAGTACTTC.